These 16 T cell receptor beta chains were all obtained from the same sample, sequenced in a study of blood T cell repertoires in COVID-19. Method: immunoSEQ multiplex PCR; TCRdb's copy keeps in-frame clones and lacks some. The sample records about 480,000 clones, 80% to 90% being singletons. The sample comprised peripheral blood. Receptors were obtained from a man aged 18 to 30 with COVID-19, enrolled during active disease.

This rearrangement joins TRBV7-9 to TRBJ2-5; TRBD2 aligns across 7 bases. Losses at the gene ends were 5 bases for V and 7 bases for J; bases not matched to a gene: 19. The CDR3 has 17 residues. Germline values: CDR1 SEHNR, CDR2 FQNEAQ (reference sequence). The CDR3 loop reads CASSPRSGTTRIVTQYF. The CDR3 DNA sequence: TGTGCCAGCAGCCCTAGATCAGGGACTACGAGAATCGTGACCCAGTACTTC. Based on the CDR3 plus reference TRBV7-9 and TRBJ2-5, the full variable domain is DTGVSQNPRHKITKRGQNVTFRCDPISEHNRLYWYRQTLGQGPEFLTYFQNEAQLEKSRLLSDRFSAERPKGSFSTLEIQRTEQGDSAMYLCASSPRSGTTRIVTQYFGPGTRLLVL.

The chain recombines TRBV7-6 with TRBJ2-2, with 7 bases lining up with TRBD1. Germline-derived CDR1 and CDR2 are SGHVS and FNYEAQ. The CDR3 sequence is 16 residues long. Unmatched junction bases numbered 6, after V lost 1 base and J lost 4 bases. CDR3: CASSLGGGFFTGELFF. The CDR3 nucleotides are TGTGCCAGCAGCTTAGGAGGGGGCTTTTTCACCGGGGAGCTGTTTTTT.

As for this clone: This same CDR3 is encoded by further DNA sequences in the sample. This chain links TRBV20-1 with TRBJ2-7; D is perhaps TRBD2 (6 bases). The CDR3 has 11 residues. The V end lost 6 bases, the J end lost 3 bases, and 9 bases lay between the germline ends. Germline V gene lookup returns CDR1 DFQATT and CDR2 SNEGSKA (reference sequence). This CDR3 is CSAQTSYEQYF. The CDR3 region has the DNA TGCAGTGCCCAGACTAGCTACGAGCAGTACTTC.

The chain has TRBV11-2 and TRBJ1-1, with 7 bases lining up with TRBD1. The V and J ends lost 4 bases and 1 base, in that order; junction bases with no gene match: 6. The CDR3 spans 15 residues. Per germline, CDR1 SGHAT and CDR2 FQNNGV. This CDR3 is CASSSQGGGNTEAFF. CDR3 DNA sequence: TGTGCCAGCAGCTCCCAAGGGGGCGGGAACACTGAAGCTTTCTTT. The full variable domain, with the rest looked up from reference TRBV11-2 and TRBJ1-1, is EAGVAQSPRYKIIEKRQSVAFWCNPISGHATLYWYQQILGQGPKLLIQFQNNGVVDDSQLPKDRFSAERLKGVDSTLKIQPAKLEDSAVYLCASSSQGGGNTEAFFGQGTRLTVV.

The chain links TRBV12-3 or TRBV12-4 to TRBJ1-2; 7 bases map to TRBD1. The CDR3 sequence is 13 residues long. The V and J ends lost 3 bases and 4 bases, in that order; junction bases with no gene match: 2. The CDR3 region has the DNA TGTGCCAGCAGTTTGACAGGGACCTATGGCTACACCTTC. It translates to CASSLTGTYGYTF.

The chain recombines TRBV5-4 with TRBJ2-7; tentative D call: TRBD2 (6 bases). The CDR3 has 14 residues. With 4 bases removed from V and 6 bases from J, the gap between germline ends came to 17 bases. The V gene's germline CDR1 is SGHNT and CDR2 YYREEE (reference sequence). The CDR3 nucleotides are TGTGCCAGCAGCCCAAGCCGTGGGGGGAGCGAGCAGTACTTC. Translation gives CASSPSRGGSEQYF.

The chain uses TRBV12-2 and TRBJ2-7; the D call TRBD1 from the table was never checked on the DNA. TRBV12-2 is reported as a pseudogene. This CDR3 spans 16 amino acids. Here the CDR3 reads CASRKTRTAWGYEQYF. DNA for the CDR3: TGTGCAAGTCGAAAGACAAGGACAGCCTGGGGGTACGAGCAGTACTTC.

V is TRBV7-8 and J is TRBJ2-7; TRBD2 is a possible D gene (5 bases). This CDR3 has 13 amino acids. The germline V gene has CDR1 SGHVS and CDR2 FQNEAQ. V was clipped by 1 base and J by 6 bases, with 10 bases between them. CDR3 in DNA: TGTGCCAGCAGCTTAGATCCCCGGGGCGAGCAGTACTTC. Its protein is CASSLDPRGEQYF. Full variable domain (outside the CDR3, taken from reference TRBV7-8 and TRBJ2-7): GAGVSQSPRYKVAKRGQDVALRCDPISGHVSLFWYQQALGQGPEFLTYFQNEAQLDKSGLPSDRFFAERPEGSVSTLKIQRTQQEDSAVYLCASSLDPRGEQYFGPGTRLTVT.

The chain joins TRBV19 to TRBJ2-1; 8 nucleotides line up with TRBD1. Per the germline V gene, CDR1 is LNHDA and CDR2 is SQIVND (reference sequence). The CDR3 spans 14 residues. The V and J ends lost 5 bases and 2 bases, in that order; junction bases with no gene match: 2. CDR3 sequence: CASSPGGTYNEQFF. The CDR3 bases are TGTGCCAGTAGTCCAGGGGGCACCTACAATGAGCAGTTCTTC.

The V gene is TRBV20-1, the J gene TRBJ1-1, with D perhaps matching TRBD1 (6 bases). V lost 3 bases and J 4 bases, leaving 12 bases between the germline ends. Germline V gives CDR1 DFQATT, CDR2 SNEGSKA (reference sequence). The CDR3 spans 13 residues. The CDR3 reads CSASPRQATEAFF. The DNA of the CDR3 is TGCAGTGCTAGTCCCAGACAGGCCACTGAAGCTTTCTTT.

The chain links TRBV19 to TRBJ2-1, with 11 positions matching TRBD2. Trimming removed 6 bases from V and 4 bases from J; junction bases left unmatched: 5. This CDR3 has 15 amino acids. The germline gives CDR1 LNHDA, CDR2 SQIVND (reference sequence). The DNA of the CDR3 is TGTGCCAGTAGAGCGCTAGCGGGGGGTTACAATGAGCAGTTCTTC. Protein: CASRALAGGYNEQFF.

In its sample, this clone was seen once. The J gene is TRBJ2-5, the V gene TRBV5-4; a possible D gene is TRBD2 (7 bases). With 3 bases removed from V and 4 bases from J, the gap between germline ends came to 16 bases. The germline V gene encodes CDR1 SGHNT and CDR2 YYREEE (reference sequence). CDR3 length equals 15 residues. The CDR3 nucleotides are TGTGCCAGCAGCTCAGGTGGGGGAGGGGGAGAGACCCAGTACTTC. Translating gives CASSSGGGGGETQYF. The full variable domain, rest sourced from reference TRBV5-4 and TRBJ2-5, is ETGVTQSPTHLIKTRGQQVTLRCSSQSGHNTVSWYQQALGQGPQFIFQYYREEENGRGNFPPRFSGLQFPNYSSELNVNALELDDSALYLCASSSGGGGGETQYFGPGTRLLVL.

The CDR3 here is CASSTGGKQYF. The CDR3 DNA sequence: TGTGCCAGCTCAACTGGAGGGAAGCAGTACTTC. The genes are TRBV27 and TRBJ2-7; D is possibly TRBD2 (6 bases). The CDR3 length is 11 residues. Trimming took 8 bases from V and 8 from J, leaving 13 bases between them. Looked up from germline, CDR1 is MNHEY and CDR2 is SMNVEV (reference sequence).

The chain has TRBV13 and TRBJ1-1; D possibly corresponds to TRBD1 (5 bases). Germline assignment: CDR1 PRHDT and CDR2 FYEKMQ (reference sequence). This CDR3 has 14 amino acids. Deletions cut 6 bases from V and 4 bases from J, with 15 bases between. The CDR3 protein is CASRLRGGSTEAFF. CDR3 bases: TGTGCCAGCAGATTGCGGGGGGGGAGCACTGAAGCTTTCTTT.

The chain employs TRBV7-9 and TRBJ2-1; TRBD1 agrees at 10 bases. Germline lookup yields CDR1 SEHNR and CDR2 FQNEAQ (reference sequence). V gave up 4 bases and J gave up 2 bases; unmatched junction bases: 2. The CDR3 covers 15 residues. The CDR3 DNA follows: TGTGCCAGCAGCTCCGACAGGGGGCCCTACAATGAGCAGTTCTTC. Encoded protein: CASSSDRGPYNEQFF.

The chain couples TRBV25-1 to TRBJ2-5; TRBD2 matches 9 bases. Germline V gene data show CDR1 as MGHDK and CDR2 as SYGVNS. V shed 5 bases and J 5 bases; nucleotides not matched to a gene: 6. The CDR3 is 14 amino acids. This chain's CDR3 is CASSFSGSRETQYF. The CDR3 coding sequence is TGTGCCAGCAGTTTTAGCGGGAGTCGGGAGACCCAGTACTTC.